This TCR beta chain appears in the sequencing data of a study of cytomegalovirus exposure and HLA in healthy donors. About this clone: Its specificity is unknown.

The germline gives CDR1 LNHDA, CDR2 SQIVND (reference sequence). Deletions cut 4 bases from V and 0 bases from J, with 12 bases between. The CDR3 is 16 amino acids. Overall study findings and caveats: Several of the most significant clusters appeared, in a later analysis, to be linked to common viral pathogens. 87-base-pair reads could not separate some V segments, including TRBV6-2 and TRBV6-3. Later genetic work tied a missense DCLRE1C variant to beta-chain V and J trimming. The study flagged about 160 TCR beta chains as cytomegalovirus-associated.

PCR primers comprised 60 Vbeta and 13 Jbeta primers. TCRdb's table, derived via immunoSEQ multiplex PCR, lists solely in-frame clones and lacks some. The sample carries 99,000 or so clones, 75% to 80% recorded once. V usage is TRBV19 and J usage is TRBJ1-4; possibly TRBD1 for D (6 bases). Sequenced input: PBMCs. The receptor's source is a man aged 55 to 70 in good health and CMV-seropositive. The CDR3 DNA reads TGTGCCAGTAGTAGGCGGACAGTAACAACTAATGAAAAACTGTTTTTT. Translating it yields CASSRRTVTTNEKLFF.